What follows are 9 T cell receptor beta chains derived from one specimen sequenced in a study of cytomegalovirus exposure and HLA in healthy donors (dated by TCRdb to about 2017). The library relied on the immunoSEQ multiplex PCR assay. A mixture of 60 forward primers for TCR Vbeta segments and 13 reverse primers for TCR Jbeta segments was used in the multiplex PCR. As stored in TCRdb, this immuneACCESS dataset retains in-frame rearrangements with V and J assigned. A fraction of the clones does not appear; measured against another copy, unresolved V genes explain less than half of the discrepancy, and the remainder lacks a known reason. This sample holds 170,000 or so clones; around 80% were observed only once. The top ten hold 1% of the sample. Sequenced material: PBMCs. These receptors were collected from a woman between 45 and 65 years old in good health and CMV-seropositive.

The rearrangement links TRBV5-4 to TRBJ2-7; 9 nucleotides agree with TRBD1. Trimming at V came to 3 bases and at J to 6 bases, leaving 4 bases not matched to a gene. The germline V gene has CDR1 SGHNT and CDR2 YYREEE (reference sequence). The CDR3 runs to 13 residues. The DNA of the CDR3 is TGTGCCAGCAGCTGGACAGGGGTCGGCGAGCAGTACTTC. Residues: CASSWTGVGEQYF.

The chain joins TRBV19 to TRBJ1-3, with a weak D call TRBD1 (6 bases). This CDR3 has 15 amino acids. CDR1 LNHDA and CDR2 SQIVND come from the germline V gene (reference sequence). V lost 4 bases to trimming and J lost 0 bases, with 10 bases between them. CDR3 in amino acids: CASSTGQSSGNTIYF. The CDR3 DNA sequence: TGTGCCAGTAGTACGGGACAAAGCTCTGGAAACACCATATATTTT.

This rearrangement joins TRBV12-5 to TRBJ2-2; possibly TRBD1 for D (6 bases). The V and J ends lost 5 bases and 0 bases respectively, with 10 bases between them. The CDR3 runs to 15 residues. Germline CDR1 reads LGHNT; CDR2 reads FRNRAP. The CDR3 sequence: CASGIGQSNTGELFF. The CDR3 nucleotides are TGTGCTAGTGGTATAGGACAGTCGAACACCGGGGAGCTGTTTTTT.

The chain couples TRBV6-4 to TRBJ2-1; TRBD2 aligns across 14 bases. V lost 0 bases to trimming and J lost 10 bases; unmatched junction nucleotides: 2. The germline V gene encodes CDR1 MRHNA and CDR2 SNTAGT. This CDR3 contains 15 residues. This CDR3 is CASSDSGLAGVEQFF. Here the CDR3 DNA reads TGTGCCAGCAGTGACTCGGGACTAGCGGGAGTGGAGCAGTTCTTC.

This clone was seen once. This CDR3 is CASSERGSSYNEQFF. The DNA of the CDR3 is TGTGCCAGCAGCGAAAGGGGAAGCTCCTACAATGAGCAGTTCTTC. The chain recombines TRBV7-2 with TRBJ2-1; TRBD1 might be the D (5 bases). This CDR3 is built from 15 residues. V dropped 5 bases and J dropped 0 bases, with 11 bases sitting between them. Germline V gene sequence: CDR1 SGHTA, CDR2 FQGNSA.

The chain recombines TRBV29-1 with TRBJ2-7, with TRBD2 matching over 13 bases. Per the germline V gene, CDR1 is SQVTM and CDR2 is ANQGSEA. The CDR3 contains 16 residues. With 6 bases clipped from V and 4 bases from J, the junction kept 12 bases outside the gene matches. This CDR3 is CSVAGTSGTMRYEQYF. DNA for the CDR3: TGCAGCGTCGCCGGGACTAGCGGGACTATGAGATACGAGCAGTACTTC.

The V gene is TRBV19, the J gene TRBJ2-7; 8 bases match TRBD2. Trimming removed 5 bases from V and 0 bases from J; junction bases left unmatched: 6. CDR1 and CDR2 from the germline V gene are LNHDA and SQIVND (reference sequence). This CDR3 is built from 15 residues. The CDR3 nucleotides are TGTGCCAGTAGTGATCGCGGGGGGAGCTCCTACGAGCAGTACTTC. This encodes CASSDRGGSSYEQYF.

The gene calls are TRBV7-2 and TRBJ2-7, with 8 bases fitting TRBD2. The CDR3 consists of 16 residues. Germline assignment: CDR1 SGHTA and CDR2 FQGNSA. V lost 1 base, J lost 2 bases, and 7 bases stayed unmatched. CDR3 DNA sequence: TGTGCCAGCAGCTTAGGGGCTCGGGGGGGGCCCTACGAGCAGTACTTC. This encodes CASSLGARGGPYEQYF.

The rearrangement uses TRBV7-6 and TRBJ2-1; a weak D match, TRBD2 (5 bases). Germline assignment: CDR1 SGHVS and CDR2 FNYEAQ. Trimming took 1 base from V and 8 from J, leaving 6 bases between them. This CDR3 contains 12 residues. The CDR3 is CASSLGRDEQFF. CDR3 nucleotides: TGTGCCAGCAGCTTAGGGCGGGATGAGCAGTTCTTC. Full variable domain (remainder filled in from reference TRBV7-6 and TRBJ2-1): GAGVSQSPRYKVTKRGQDVALRCDPISGHVSLYWYRQALGQGPEFLTYFNYEAQQDKSGLPNDRFSAERPEGSISTLTIQRTEQRDSAMYRCASSLGRDEQFFGPGTRLTVL.